The 4 T cell receptor beta chains below all came from one sample that was sequenced in a study of cytomegalovirus exposure and HLA in healthy donors. The PCR ran on 60 Vbeta and 13 Jbeta primers. Libraries were prepared by immunoSEQ multiplex PCR; TCRdb keeps only in-frame clonotypes and omits some of them. The sample lists about 120,000 clones; roughly 80% were seen once. Source material: PBMCs. These TCRs come from a woman aged 35 to 49 in good health and CMV-seropositive.

V is TRBV27 and J is TRBJ2-7, with 9 nucleotides matching TRBD1. Trimming removed 6 bases from V and 4 bases from J; junction bases left unmatched: 7. This CDR3 has 14 amino acids. Germline V gene data show CDR1 as MNHEY and CDR2 as SMNVEV (reference sequence). The CDR3 protein is CASSPGTGMYEQYF. The CDR3 DNA follows: TGTGCCAGCAGCCCCGGGACAGGGATGTACGAGCAGTACTTC.

The chain uses TRBV10-3 and TRBJ2-3, with 7 bases that match TRBD2. The CDR3 runs to 13 residues. Trimming took 11 bases from V and 4 from J; bases not matched to a gene: 9. Looked up from germline, CDR1 is ENHRY and CDR2 is SYGVKD. The DNA for the CDR3 is TGTGCCTCGGGCCTAGCGGAGGCAGATACGCAGTATTTT. It codes for CASGLAEADTQYF.

This rearrangement joins TRBV2 to TRBJ1-5; tentatively, D is TRBD1 (6 bases). V was trimmed by 7 bases and J by 9 bases, leaving 16 bases between them. The germline V gene encodes CDR1 SNHLY and CDR2 FYNNEI. This CDR3 comprises 13 residues. This CDR3 is CASTEQGNGPQHF. For the CDR3, the DNA is TGTGCCAGCACCGAACAGGGAAATGGGCCCCAGCATTTT. The complete variable domain, with remaining parts taken from reference TRBV2 and TRBJ1-5, reads EPEVTQTPSHQVTQMGQEVILRCVPISNHLYFYWYRQILGQKVEFLVSFYNNEISEKSEIFDDQFSVERPDGSNFTLKIRSTKLEDSAMYFCASTEQGNGPQHFGDGTRLSIL.

The genes are TRBV11-2 and TRBJ1-2; D call uncertain. V dropped 5 bases and J dropped 7 bases, with 17 bases sitting between them. CDR3 length: 14 residues. In germline, CDR1 is SGHAT, CDR2 FQNNGV. CDR3 region: CASSVNIDAAGYTF. The CDR3 DNA reads TGTGCCAGCAGCGTCAACATTGATGCGGCTGGCTACACCTTC. Using reference TRBV11-2 and TRBJ1-2 for the parts outside the CDR3, the full variable domain is EAGVAQSPRYKIIEKRQSVAFWCNPISGHATLYWYQQILGQGPKLLIQFQNNGVVDDSQLPKDRFSAERLKGVDSTLKIQPAKLEDSAVYLCASSVNIDAAGYTFGSGTRLTVV.